This is a list of T cell receptor beta chains from one sample in a study of post-analysis software for immune sequencing data. TCRdb processed the PCR reads anew with MiXCR; each CDR3 protein has one entry. The table records about 770,000 distinct CDR3 sequences, about half of them present only once. Input material: blood. These receptor sequences come from a girl between 10 and 17 years old with multiple sclerosis. CDR3s include the opening cysteine and the closing phenylalanine or tryptophan. D genes are given only for firm matches. Not every row has a clone size; where given, it reads once, few, many or a size class.

v_call: TRBV27; clone_size: NA; j_call: TRBJ2-3; cdr3_length: 16; d_call: TRBD2; cdr3_nt: TGTGCCAGCAGAACACTAGCGGGAGGTTTCCCAGATACGCAGTATTTT; cdr3_aa: CASRTLAGGFPDTQYF
v_call: TRBV11-2; clone_size: NA; j_call: TRBJ2-1; cdr3_length: 12; d_call: NA; cdr3_nt: TGTGCCAGCAGCTTAGTGGTTCTAGAGCAGTTCTTC; cdr3_aa: CASSLVVLEQFF
v_call: TRBV24-1; clone_size: NA; j_call: TRBJ1-2; cdr3_length: 15; d_call: TRBD1; cdr3_nt: TGTGCCACCAGTGCCTCGGGACAGTATAACTATGGCTACACCTTC; cdr3_aa: CATSASGQYNYGYTF
v_call: TRBV20-1; clone_size: NA; j_call: TRBJ2-1; cdr3_length: 14; d_call: TRBD2; cdr3_nt: TGCAGTGCTAGGCTGGCGGGAGGTATGAATGAGCAGTTCTTC; cdr3_aa: CSARLAGGMNEQFF
v_call: TRBV4-3; clone_size: few; j_call: TRBJ2-1; cdr3_length: 18; d_call: TRBD2; cdr3_nt: TGCGCCAGCAGCCAAGAGGGGTTTGGGCTAGCGGGAGTCAATGAGCAGTTCTTC; cdr3_aa: CASSQEGFGLAGVNEQFF
v_call: TRBV7-9; clone_size: once; j_call: TRBJ1-1; cdr3_length: 16; d_call: TRBD1; cdr3_nt: TGTGCCAGCAGCTCGGGACAGGGGGCCCTAGGCACTGAAGCTTTCTTT; cdr3_aa: CASSSGQGALGTEAFF
v_call: TRBV19; clone_size: NA; j_call: TRBJ2-5; cdr3_length: 14; d_call: TRBD2; cdr3_nt: TGTGCCAGTAGTATGGGGGGGGTTCAAGAGACCCAGTACTTC; cdr3_aa: CASSMGGVQETQYF
v_call: TRBV20-1; clone_size: NA; j_call: TRBJ1-2; cdr3_length: 11; d_call: NA; cdr3_nt: TGCAGTGCTAGAAGTAGGGATGGCTACACCTTC; cdr3_aa: CSARSRDGYTF
v_call: TRBV6-6; clone_size: NA; j_call: TRBJ2-1; cdr3_length: 17; d_call: TRBD2; cdr3_nt: TGTGCCAGCAGTTACTCCTCAAGCGGGAGCAATGCCAATGAGCAGTTCTTC; cdr3_aa: CASSYSSSGSNANEQFF
v_call: TRBV7-9; clone_size: few; j_call: TRBJ2-5; cdr3_length: 16; d_call: TRBD2; cdr3_nt: TGTGCCAGCAGCTCTGAAGCGGGATCCCCTTGGGAGACCCAGTACTTC; cdr3_aa: CASSSEAGSPWETQYF
v_call: TRBV20-1; clone_size: few; j_call: TRBJ1-2; cdr3_length: 14; d_call: NA; cdr3_nt: TGCAGTGCTAGAGATTTACGGGGGGCTGGCGGCTACACCTTC; cdr3_aa: CSARDLRGAGGYTF
v_call: TRBV6-2/TRBV6-3; clone_size: NA; j_call: TRBJ1-1; cdr3_length: 13; d_call: NA; cdr3_nt: TGTGCCAGCAGTTACGGGGGAAGGACTGAAGCTTTCTTT; cdr3_aa: CASSYGGRTEAFF
v_call: TRBV4-1; clone_size: NA; j_call: TRBJ2-5; cdr3_length: 13; d_call: NA; cdr3_nt: TGCGCCAGCAGCCAGGGGGAGTTGAAGACCCAGTACTTC; cdr3_aa: CASSQGELKTQYF
v_call: TRBV29-1; clone_size: NA; j_call: TRBJ1-2; cdr3_length: 13; d_call: NA; cdr3_nt: TGCAGCGTTGGTGAGGGCAACGACCTTGGCTACACCTTC; cdr3_aa: CSVGEGNDLGYTF
v_call: TRBV20-1; clone_size: NA; j_call: TRBJ1-1; cdr3_length: 18; d_call: TRBD1; cdr3_nt: TGCAGTGCTGCCCAAGGACAGGGGGCGTTAATTAGTAGCACTGAAGCTTTCTTT; cdr3_aa: CSAAQGQGALISSTEAFF
v_call: TRBV4-2; clone_size: few; j_call: TRBJ2-1; cdr3_length: 18; d_call: NA; cdr3_nt: TGTGCCAGCAGCCAAGATAGCAGTGGACTTGTGGGTGAGGTTGAGCAGTTCTTC; cdr3_aa: CASSQDSSGLVGEVEQFF
v_call: TRBV10-3; clone_size: NA; j_call: TRBJ2-7; cdr3_length: 13; d_call: NA; cdr3_nt: TGTGCCATAGACAGGATCCCTGGCTACGAGCAGTACTTC; cdr3_aa: CAIDRIPGYEQYF
v_call: TRBV7-2; clone_size: medium-sized; j_call: TRBJ2-3; cdr3_length: 14; d_call: NA; cdr3_nt: TGTGCCAGCAGCTTAGTAGGGGTGACAGATACGCAGTATTTT; cdr3_aa: CASSLVGVTDTQYF
v_call: TRBV5-1; clone_size: NA; j_call: TRBJ2-5; cdr3_length: 16; d_call: TRBD2; cdr3_nt: TGCGCCAGCAGCTTTGCCGGGACTAGCGGGGCAAAGACCCAGTACTTC; cdr3_aa: CASSFAGTSGAKTQYF
v_call: TRBV29-1; clone_size: few; j_call: TRBJ2-7; cdr3_length: 12; d_call: TRBD2; cdr3_nt: TGCAGCGCCTATAGCGGGAGTAACGAGCAGTACTTC; cdr3_aa: CSAYSGSNEQYF
v_call: TRBV24-1; clone_size: NA; j_call: TRBJ2-7; cdr3_length: 13; d_call: NA; cdr3_nt: TGTGCCACCAGTGATTCTCGGACCTTCCGGCAGTACTTC; cdr3_aa: CATSDSRTFRQYF
v_call: TRBV7-9; clone_size: NA; j_call: TRBJ2-1; cdr3_length: 12; d_call: NA; cdr3_nt: TGTGCCAGCAGACGACAGGACGATGAGCAGTTCTTC; cdr3_aa: CASRRQDDEQFF